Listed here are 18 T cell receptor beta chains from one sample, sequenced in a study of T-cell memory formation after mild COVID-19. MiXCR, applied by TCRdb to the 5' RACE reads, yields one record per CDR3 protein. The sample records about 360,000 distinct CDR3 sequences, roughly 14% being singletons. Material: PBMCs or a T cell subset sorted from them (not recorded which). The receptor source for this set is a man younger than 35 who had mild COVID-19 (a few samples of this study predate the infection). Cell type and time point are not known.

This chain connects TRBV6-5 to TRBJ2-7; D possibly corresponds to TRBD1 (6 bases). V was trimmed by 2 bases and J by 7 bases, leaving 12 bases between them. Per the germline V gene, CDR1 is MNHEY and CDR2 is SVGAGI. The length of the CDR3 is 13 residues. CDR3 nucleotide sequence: TGTGCCAGCAGTTACAGACAGGACGGGGAGCAGTACGTC. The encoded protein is CASSYRQDGEQYV.

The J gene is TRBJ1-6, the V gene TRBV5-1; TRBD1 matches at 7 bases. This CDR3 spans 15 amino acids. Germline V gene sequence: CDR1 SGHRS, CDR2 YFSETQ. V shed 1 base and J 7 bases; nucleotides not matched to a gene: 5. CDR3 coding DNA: TGCGCCAGCAGCTTGACCGGGACAGAGAATTCACCCCTCCACTTT. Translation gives CASSLTGTENSPLHF.

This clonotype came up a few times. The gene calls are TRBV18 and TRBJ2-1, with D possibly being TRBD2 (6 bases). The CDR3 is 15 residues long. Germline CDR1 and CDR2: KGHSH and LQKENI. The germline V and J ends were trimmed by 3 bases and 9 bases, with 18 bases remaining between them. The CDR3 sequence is CASSPAGTPFGEQFF. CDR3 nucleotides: TGTGCCAGCTCACCGGCAGGGACTCCCTTCGGTGAGCAGTTCTTC.

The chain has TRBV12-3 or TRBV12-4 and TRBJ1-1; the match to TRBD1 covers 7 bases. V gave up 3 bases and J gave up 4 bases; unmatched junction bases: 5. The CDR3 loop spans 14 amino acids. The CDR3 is CASSLTGWGTEAFF. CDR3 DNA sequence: TGTGCCAGCAGTTTGACAGGGTGGGGCACTGAAGCTTTCTTT.

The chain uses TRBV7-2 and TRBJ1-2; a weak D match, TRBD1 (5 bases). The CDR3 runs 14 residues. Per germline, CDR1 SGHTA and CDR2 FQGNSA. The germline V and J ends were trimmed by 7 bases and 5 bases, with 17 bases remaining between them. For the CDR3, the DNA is TGTGCCAGCACCTTGGGTACAGGTTATTATGGCTACACCTTC. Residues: CASTLGTGYYGYTF.

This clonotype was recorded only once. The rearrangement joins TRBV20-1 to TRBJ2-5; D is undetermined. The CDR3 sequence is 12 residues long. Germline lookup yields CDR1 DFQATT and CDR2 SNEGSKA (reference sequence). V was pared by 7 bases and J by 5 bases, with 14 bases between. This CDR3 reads CSVWDPSETQYF. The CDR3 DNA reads TGCAGTGTCTGGGATCCCTCGGAGACCCAGTACTTC.

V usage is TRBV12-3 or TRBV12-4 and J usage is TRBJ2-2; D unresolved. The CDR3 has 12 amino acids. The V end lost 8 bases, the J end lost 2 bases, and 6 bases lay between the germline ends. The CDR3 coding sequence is TGTGCCAGCGGTCCAAACACCGGGGAGCTGTTTTTT. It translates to CASGPNTGELFF.

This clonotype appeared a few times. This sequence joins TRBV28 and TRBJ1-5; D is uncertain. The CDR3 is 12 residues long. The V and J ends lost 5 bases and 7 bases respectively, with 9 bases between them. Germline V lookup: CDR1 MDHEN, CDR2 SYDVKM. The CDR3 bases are TGTGCCAGCAGTGTCCTTCAACAGCCCCAGCATTTT. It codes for CASSVLQQPQHF.

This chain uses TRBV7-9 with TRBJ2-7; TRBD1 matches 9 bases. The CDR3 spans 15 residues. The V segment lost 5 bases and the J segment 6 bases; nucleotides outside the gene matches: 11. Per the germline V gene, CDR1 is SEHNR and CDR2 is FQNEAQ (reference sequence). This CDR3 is CASSPSPGQGSEQYF. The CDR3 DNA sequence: TGTGCCAGCAGCCCAAGTCCGGGACAGGGAAGCGAGCAGTACTTC.

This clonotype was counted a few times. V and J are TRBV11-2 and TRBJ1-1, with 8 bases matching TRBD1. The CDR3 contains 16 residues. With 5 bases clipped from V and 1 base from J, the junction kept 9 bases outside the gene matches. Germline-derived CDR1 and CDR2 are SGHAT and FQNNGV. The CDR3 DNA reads TGTGCCAGCAGCCCGGGACAGGAGCCTGGGAACACTGAAGCTTTCTTT. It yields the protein CASSPGQEPGNTEAFF.

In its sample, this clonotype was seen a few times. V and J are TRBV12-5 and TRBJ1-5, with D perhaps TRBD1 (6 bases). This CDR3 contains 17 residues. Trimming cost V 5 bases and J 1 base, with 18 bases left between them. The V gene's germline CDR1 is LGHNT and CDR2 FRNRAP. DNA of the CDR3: TGTGCTAGTGGTGGAACACAGGGTAGGTACAGCAATCAGCCCCAGCATTTT. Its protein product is CASGGTQGRYSNQPQHF.

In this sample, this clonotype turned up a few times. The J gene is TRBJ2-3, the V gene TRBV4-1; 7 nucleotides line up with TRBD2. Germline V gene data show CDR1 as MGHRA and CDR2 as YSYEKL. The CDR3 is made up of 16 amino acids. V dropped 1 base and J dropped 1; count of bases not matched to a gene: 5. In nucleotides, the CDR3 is TGCGCCAGCAGCCAAGGACTAGCTAGGGGCACAGATACGCAGTATTTT. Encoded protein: CASSQGLARGTDTQYF.

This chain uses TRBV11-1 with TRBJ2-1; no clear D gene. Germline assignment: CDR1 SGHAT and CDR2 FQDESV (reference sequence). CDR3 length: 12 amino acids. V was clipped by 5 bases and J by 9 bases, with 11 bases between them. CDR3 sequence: CASSPVASEQFF. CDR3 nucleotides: TGTGCCAGCAGCCCCGTGGCCTCTGAGCAGTTCTTC.

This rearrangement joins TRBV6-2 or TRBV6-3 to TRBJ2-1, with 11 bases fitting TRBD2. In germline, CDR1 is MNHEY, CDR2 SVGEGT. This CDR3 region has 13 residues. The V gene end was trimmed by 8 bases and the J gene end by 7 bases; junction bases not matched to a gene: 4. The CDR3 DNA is TGTGCCAGCCGACTAGCGGGGCGAAATGAGCAGTTCTTC. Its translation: CASRLAGRNEQFF.

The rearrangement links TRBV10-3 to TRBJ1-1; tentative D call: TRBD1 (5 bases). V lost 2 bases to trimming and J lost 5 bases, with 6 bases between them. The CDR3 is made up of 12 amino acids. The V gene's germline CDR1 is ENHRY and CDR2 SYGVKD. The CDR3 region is CAISEGGTEAFF. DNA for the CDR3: TGTGCCATCAGTGAGGGGGGGACTGAAGCTTTCTTT.

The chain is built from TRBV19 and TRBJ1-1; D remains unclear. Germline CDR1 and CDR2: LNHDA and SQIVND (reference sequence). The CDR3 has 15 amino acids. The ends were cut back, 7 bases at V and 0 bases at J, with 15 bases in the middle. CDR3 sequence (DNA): TGTGCCAGTATGAGGAGGGTAGCTGTGAACACTGAAGCTTTCTTT. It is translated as CASMRRVAVNTEAFF.

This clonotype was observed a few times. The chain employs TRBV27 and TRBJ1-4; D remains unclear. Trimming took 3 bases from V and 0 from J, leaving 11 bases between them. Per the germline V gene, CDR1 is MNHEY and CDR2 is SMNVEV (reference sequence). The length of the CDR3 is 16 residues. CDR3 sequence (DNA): TGTGCCAGCAGTTTGGCGGCCTATGCAACTAATGAAAAACTGTTTTTT. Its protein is CASSLAAYATNEKLFF.

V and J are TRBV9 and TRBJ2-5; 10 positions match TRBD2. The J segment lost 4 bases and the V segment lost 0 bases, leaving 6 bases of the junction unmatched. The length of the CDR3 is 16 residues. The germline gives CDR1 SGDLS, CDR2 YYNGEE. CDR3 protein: CASSVGMIAGGETQYF. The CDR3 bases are TGTGCCAGCAGCGTAGGAATGATAGCGGGGGGAGAGACCCAGTACTTC.